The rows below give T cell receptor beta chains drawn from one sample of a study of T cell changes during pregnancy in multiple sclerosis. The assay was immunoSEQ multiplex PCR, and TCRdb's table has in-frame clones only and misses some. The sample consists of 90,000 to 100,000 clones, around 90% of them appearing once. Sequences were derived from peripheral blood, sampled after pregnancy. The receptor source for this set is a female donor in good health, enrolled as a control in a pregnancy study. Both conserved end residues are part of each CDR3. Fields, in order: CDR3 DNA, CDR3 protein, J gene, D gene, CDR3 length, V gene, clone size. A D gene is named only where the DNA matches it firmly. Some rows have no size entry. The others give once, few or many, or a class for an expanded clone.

CDR3nt: TGCGCCAGCAGCTCAGGGACTAGCGCTCAAGAGACCCAGTACTTC
CDR3aa: CASSSGTSAQETQYF
j_gene: TRBJ2-5
d_gene: TRBD2
len: 15
v_gene: TRBV5-1
abundance: once

CDR3nt: TGTGCCACCAAGCTGCGGGACGAATACGAGCAGTACTTC
CDR3aa: CATKLRDEYEQYF
j_gene: TRBJ2-7
d_gene: -
len: 13
v_gene: TRBV10-3
abundance: -

CDR3nt: TGTGCCAGTAGTATCGGGGAGATCTACGAGCAGTACTTC
CDR3aa: CASSIGEIYEQYF
j_gene: TRBJ2-7
d_gene: -
len: 13
v_gene: TRBV19
abundance: -

CDR3nt: TGTGCCAGCTCGCCAACGGGGACAGGGGGCACCGAGCAGTACTTC
CDR3aa: CASSPTGTGGTEQYF
j_gene: TRBJ2-7
d_gene: TRBD1
len: 15
v_gene: TRBV18
abundance: -

CDR3nt: TGTGCCAGCAGCCAAGACTCGACTAGCGGTTACACAGATACGCAGTATTTT
CDR3aa: CASSQDSTSGYTDTQYF
j_gene: TRBJ2-3
d_gene: TRBD2
len: 17
v_gene: TRBV14
abundance: -

CDR3nt: TGTGCCAGCAGTGGCGACAATGCACCGAGCTCCTATAATTCACCCCTCCACTTT
CDR3aa: CASSGDNAPSSYNSPLHF
j_gene: TRBJ1-6
d_gene: -
len: 18
v_gene: TRBV6-1
abundance: few

CDR3nt: TGTGCCAGCAGCCCGGTAGGACAGGGGGCTTTGTCCTACGAGCAGTACTTC
CDR3aa: CASSPVGQGALSYEQYF
j_gene: TRBJ2-7
d_gene: TRBD1
len: 17
v_gene: TRBV5-5
abundance: -

CDR3nt: TGTGCCAGCAGTGAAACTAGCGGGAGTCCCGGGGAGCTGTTTTTT
CDR3aa: CASSETSGSPGELFF
j_gene: TRBJ2-2
d_gene: TRBD2
len: 15
v_gene: TRBV6-1
abundance: -

CDR3nt: TGTGCCAGCAGCTCCACTACAGGGGCTACCTTCAATCAGCCCCAGCATTTT
CDR3aa: CASSSTTGATFNQPQHF
j_gene: TRBJ1-5
d_gene: TRBD1
len: 17
v_gene: TRBV7-8
abundance: -

CDR3nt: TGTGCCAGCACTATAGCGGGAGACGGGAAGACCCAGTACTTC
CDR3aa: CASTIAGDGKTQYF
j_gene: TRBJ2-5
d_gene: TRBD2
len: 14
v_gene: TRBV2
abundance: -

CDR3nt: TGTGCCAGCAGCTTGGCCCCGACAGGGAACTCTGGAAACACCATATATTTT
CDR3aa: CASSLAPTGNSGNTIYF
j_gene: TRBJ1-3
d_gene: TRBD1
len: 17
v_gene: TRBV5-4
abundance: -

CDR3nt: TGTGCCAGCAGCCCGGGGGTGTTTGTCTCGAAAGAGACCCAGTACTTC
CDR3aa: CASSPGVFVSKETQYF
j_gene: TRBJ2-5
d_gene: -
len: 16
v_gene: TRBV7-9
abundance: -

CDR3nt: TGTGCCAGCAGCTTAAGACAGGGCTATAACGAGCAGTACTTC
CDR3aa: CASSLRQGYNEQYF
j_gene: TRBJ2-7
d_gene: TRBD1
len: 14
v_gene: TRBV7-2
abundance: -

CDR3nt: TGCGCCAGCAGCTTGGGAACTGATTCCTCCTACAATGAGCAGTTCTTC
CDR3aa: CASSLGTDSSYNEQFF
j_gene: TRBJ2-1
d_gene: -
len: 16
v_gene: TRBV5-1
abundance: -

CDR3nt: TGTGCCTGGAGTGTATTAGACAGGGCGCAGTATTTT
CDR3aa: CAWSVLDRAQYF
j_gene: TRBJ2-3
d_gene: TRBD1
len: 12
v_gene: TRBV30
abundance: -

CDR3nt: TGTGCCAGCAGCCAAGCAGGACTAGCGGGACTTCGGAGCTCCTACAATGAGCAGTTCTTC
CDR3aa: CASSQAGLAGLRSSYNEQFF
j_gene: TRBJ2-1
d_gene: TRBD2
len: 20
v_gene: TRBV4-2
abundance: few

CDR3nt: TGTGCTAGTGGGGACGGGAATTCCTACGAGCAGTACTTC
CDR3aa: CASGDGNSYEQYF
j_gene: TRBJ2-7
d_gene: -
len: 13
v_gene: TRBV12-5
abundance: -

CDR3nt: TGTGCCAGCAGTTTGCTAGGCAACTACAATGAGCAGTTCTTC
CDR3aa: CASSLLGNYNEQFF
j_gene: TRBJ2-1
d_gene: -
len: 14
v_gene: TRBV27
abundance: -

CDR3nt: TGTGCCAGCAGTTTGAACTCTGAAGCTTTCTTT
CDR3aa: CASSLNSEAFF
j_gene: TRBJ1-1
d_gene: -
len: 11
v_gene: TRBV27
abundance: -

CDR3nt: TGTGCCAGCACCGGGACAGCCCCAAGGGAAAAACTGTTTTTT
CDR3aa: CASTGTAPREKLFF
j_gene: TRBJ1-4
d_gene: TRBD1
len: 14
v_gene: TRBV2
abundance: -

CDR3nt: TGTGCCAGCAGGCGGCTAGCGGGATTCTTGCCCCCAGATACGCAGTATTTT
CDR3aa: CASRRLAGFLPPDTQYF
j_gene: TRBJ2-3
d_gene: TRBD2
len: 17
v_gene: TRBV9
abundance: -

CDR3nt: TGTGCCAGCAGTGAATGGGGGGGCCCTGAAGCTTTCTTT
CDR3aa: CASSEWGGPEAFF
j_gene: TRBJ1-1
d_gene: -
len: 13
v_gene: TRBV2
abundance: -

CDR3nt: TGTGCCAGCAGCTTGGGGGCCGGGACAGGAACGAAAACGAATGGCTACACCTTC
CDR3aa: CASSLGAGTGTKTNGYTF
j_gene: TRBJ1-2
d_gene: TRBD1
len: 18
v_gene: TRBV7-9
abundance: -

CDR3nt: TGTGCCAGCAGCGTGGACAGCTCCTACGAGCAGTACTTC
CDR3aa: CASSVDSSYEQYF
j_gene: TRBJ2-7
d_gene: -
len: 13
v_gene: TRBV9
abundance: -

CDR3nt: TGTGCCAGCAGCCTGACAGATTACGAGCAGTACTTC
CDR3aa: CASSLTDYEQYF
j_gene: TRBJ2-7
d_gene: -
len: 12
v_gene: TRBV11-2
abundance: -

CDR3nt: TGTGCCAGCAGTCCCCGATCGGGACAGGGAGCCACTGAAGCTTTCTTT
CDR3aa: CASSPRSGQGATEAFF
j_gene: TRBJ1-1
d_gene: TRBD1
len: 16
v_gene: TRBV27
abundance: -

CDR3nt: TGTGCCAGCTCACCATTTGCAGGACAGGCCCTGAACACTGAAGCTTTCTTT
CDR3aa: CASSPFAGQALNTEAFF
j_gene: TRBJ1-1
d_gene: TRBD1
len: 17
v_gene: TRBV18
abundance: -

CDR3nt: TGTGCCAGCAGTGAATCCTGGACAGGGGCCTACGAGCAGTACTTC
CDR3aa: CASSESWTGAYEQYF
j_gene: TRBJ2-7
d_gene: TRBD1
len: 15
v_gene: TRBV6-1
abundance: -

CDR3nt: TGTGCCAGCTCACCAACACAGGGGAATGAGCAGTTCTTC
CDR3aa: CASSPTQGNEQFF
j_gene: TRBJ2-1
d_gene: TRBD1
len: 13
v_gene: TRBV18
abundance: -

CDR3nt: TGTGCCAGCAGCCCTACGGGAAGTAGCTCGCAGTACTTC
CDR3aa: CASSPTGSSSQYF
j_gene: TRBJ2-7
d_gene: -
len: 13
v_gene: TRBV13
abundance: -

CDR3nt: TGTGCCAGCAGCTTGGGACAGGAGACACCCCTCCACTTT
CDR3aa: CASSLGQETPLHF
j_gene: TRBJ1-6
d_gene: -
len: 13
v_gene: TRBV5-6
abundance: -

CDR3nt: TGTGCCAGCAGTGACTCACCTGGGGGCGATAATTCACCCCTCCACTTT
CDR3aa: CASSDSPGGDNSPLHF
j_gene: TRBJ1-6
d_gene: -
len: 16
v_gene: TRBV6-4
abundance: -

CDR3nt: TGTGCCAGCAGCTTAGCGGGGAGTTTCTCTGGAAACACCATATATTTT
CDR3aa: CASSLAGSFSGNTIYF
j_gene: TRBJ1-3
d_gene: -
len: 16
v_gene: TRBV7-9
abundance: -

CDR3nt: TGTGCCAGCAGTTGGGGACAGCTCCAAGAGACCCAGTACTTC
CDR3aa: CASSWGQLQETQYF
j_gene: TRBJ2-5
d_gene: TRBD1
len: 14
v_gene: TRBV6-5
abundance: -

CDR3nt: TGCGCCAGCAGCTCCCTCGGGGGGTACTATGGCTACACCTTC
CDR3aa: CASSSLGGYYGYTF
j_gene: TRBJ1-2
d_gene: -
len: 14
v_gene: TRBV5-1
abundance: -

CDR3nt: TGTGCCAGCAGCGGGACTAGCTCGTCCAGTGAGCAGTTCTTC
CDR3aa: CASSGTSSSSEQFF
j_gene: TRBJ2-1
d_gene: TRBD2
len: 14
v_gene: TRBV9
abundance: -

CDR3nt: TGTGCCAGCAGCTTTTGGGGGGGGAGCACAGATACGCAGTATTTT
CDR3aa: CASSFWGGSTDTQYF
j_gene: TRBJ2-3
d_gene: TRBD2
len: 15
v_gene: TRBV5-5
abundance: -

CDR3nt: TGTGCCAGCAGCGTTTCTTCGACAGGGGTGAGCCCCCATACGCAGTATTTT
CDR3aa: CASSVSSTGVSPHTQYF
j_gene: TRBJ2-3
d_gene: TRBD1
len: 17
v_gene: TRBV9
abundance: -

CDR3nt: TGTGCCAGTCCAGGGATTCTGGAGACCCAGTACTTC
CDR3aa: CASPGILETQYF
j_gene: TRBJ2-5
d_gene: -
len: 12
v_gene: TRBV6-1
abundance: -

CDR3nt: TGTGCCAGCAGCTCACGCCCGACAGGGAAGGGCGCAGATACGCAGTATTTT
CDR3aa: CASSSRPTGKGADTQYF
j_gene: TRBJ2-3
d_gene: TRBD1
len: 17
v_gene: TRBV7-9
abundance: once

CDR3nt: TGTGCCAGCTGTTGGAGGGGGCTCGTCTCGTCCACTGAAGCTTTCTTT
CDR3aa: CASCWRGLVSSTEAFF
j_gene: TRBJ1-1
d_gene: TRBD1
len: 16
v_gene: TRBV28
abundance: -

CDR3nt: TGCGCCAGCAGCCCAGGTCGACAGGGCGCTAATGAAAAACTGTTTTTT
CDR3aa: CASSPGRQGANEKLFF
j_gene: TRBJ1-4
d_gene: TRBD1
len: 16
v_gene: TRBV5-1
abundance: -

CDR3nt: TGCGCCAGCAGGGACCTCCCGGGGGAGGGTGAAGCTTTCTTT
CDR3aa: CASRDLPGEGEAFF
j_gene: TRBJ1-1
d_gene: -
len: 14
v_gene: TRBV10-1
abundance: -

CDR3nt: TGTGCCAGCAGCCCCTGGGGTGCGGCGGGGCAAGAGACCCAGTACTTC
CDR3aa: CASSPWGAAGQETQYF
j_gene: TRBJ2-5
d_gene: -
len: 16
v_gene: TRBV5-4
abundance: once